These T cell receptor beta chains were read from a single sample in a study of vaccination effects on CD4 cells after COVID-19. Data came from immunoSEQ multiplex PCR; TCRdb stores just in-frame clones and leaves some out. The data show tens of thousands of clones, with about four fifths seen just once and 6% held by the top ten. These receptors are not linked to any known antigen. Sample: CD4+ T cells from PBMCs cultured with HCoV-OC43 spike peptides, taken before COVID-19 vaccination. Every receptor here comes from a human donor who received a COVID-19 vaccine. Both conserved end residues are part of each CDR3. Each record gives: V gene, clone size, D gene, J gene, CDR3 protein. The D gene is left open where the match is weak. Not every row has a clone size; where given, it reads once, few, many or a size class.

>TRBV6-5|few|-|TRBJ1-2
CASSYRGLRGGYTF
>TRBV6-1|-|TRBD1|TRBJ2-5
CASSETGTGGLETQYF
>TRBV3-1/TRBV3-2|-|-|TRBJ1-1
CASSQERGNTEAFF
>TRBV19|-|TRBD1|TRBJ2-2
CASSTYGTGESGELFF
>TRBV9|-|-|TRBJ1-2
CASSVRDANYGYTF
>TRBV29-1|once|-|TRBJ1-1
CSVEPNPTDTEAFF
>TRBV5-6|-|-|TRBJ1-1
CASSRRAQRGGTEAFF
>TRBV5-1|-|TRBD2|TRBJ2-1
CASAGGGFAYNEQFF
>TRBV10-3|-|-|TRBJ1-5
CAISGNSNQPQHF
>TRBV27|-|-|TRBJ1-2
CASKSGTDFYGYTF
>TRBV5-1|-|TRBD1|TRBJ1-1
CASSIWTGNMNTEAFF
>TRBV3-1/TRBV3-2|-|TRBD1|TRBJ2-5
CASSQGQGRETQYF
>TRBV29-1|few|-|TRBJ1-1
CSAQGTGTEAFF
>TRBV7-9|few|-|TRBJ1-1
CASSLQGLRTEAFF
>TRBV4-1|-|-|TRBJ2-3
CASSPSQAGYGDTQYF
>TRBV6-4|-|TRBD2|TRBJ2-5
CASSALASRETQYF
>TRBV9|-|TRBD2|TRBJ2-2
CASSVSGGAGELFF
>TRBV3-1/TRBV3-2|-|TRBD1|TRBJ1-5
CASSQTGQEQPQHF
>TRBV7-3|-|-|TRBJ1-5
CASREQGRPSNQPQHF
>TRBV3-1/TRBV3-2|few|TRBD1|TRBJ1-2
CASSQAQGARYGYTF
>TRBV4-1|few|-|TRBJ2-1
CASSQAVGALKFF
>TRBV6-5|once|-|TRBJ1-4
CASRRGIQNEKLFF
>TRBV7-3|few|TRBD1|TRBJ1-1
CASSFDRGNTEAFF
>TRBV6-5|-|-|TRBJ1-4
CASTKTAYNEKLFF
>TRBV10-2|-|TRBD1|TRBJ1-3
CASRVGGTASGNTIYF
>TRBV2|once|-|TRBJ2-3
CASRLEDTQYF
>TRBV30|-|TRBD1|TRBJ1-2
CAWRSSGTGGRGYTF
>TRBV19|-|-|TRBJ1-5
CASSSIQGIPSNQPQHF
>TRBV6-5|-|-|TRBJ2-2
CASTEDTGELFF
>TRBV11-3|-|TRBD1|TRBJ2-1
CASSGRQGALLSYNEQFF
>TRBV19|-|TRBD1|TRBJ1-6
CASSPRQGPLHF
>TRBV24-1|-|-|TRBJ2-2
CATSRGPGELFF
>TRBV28|few|-|TRBJ2-1
CASSLRDEQFF
>TRBV5-6|few|-|TRBJ2-5
CASSKTVETQYF
>TRBV5-6|-|TRBD2|TRBJ2-5
CASSTTSGAETQYF
>TRBV30|medium-sized|-|TRBJ1-4
CAWSASGPYEKLFF
>TRBV6-4|-|-|TRBJ1-1
CASSDSIWGTGRTEAFF
>TRBV12-3/TRBV12-4|-|TRBD1|TRBJ1-2
CASSPQTGGGYTF
>TRBV6-5|-|-|TRBJ1-6
CASSYSQASYNSPLHF
>TRBV7-2|-|TRBD2|TRBJ2-1
CASASGGPSYNEQFF